This T cell receptor (beta chain) comes out of a study of CD8+ T cells in alopecia areata. This clone occurred once. RNA extraction was followed by reverse transcription into cDNA, which acted as the sequencing template. The protocol was immunoSEQ multiplex PCR, while the TCRdb copy is restricted to in-frame clones and leaves out a portion. The table includes some 180,000 clones, more than 60% detected once. CDR1 is MGHRA and CDR2 is YSYEKL in the germline V gene. This CDR3 spans 14 amino acids. V trimming: 4 bases; J trimming: 8 bases; junction bases outside the gene matches: 8. The V and J genes are TRBV4-1 and TRBJ1-1, with 9 bases lining up with TRBD1. Sequencing used CD4+ T cells sorted from blood, obtained at week 0. The receptor comes from a human donor with alopecia areata. CDR3 sequence (DNA): TGCGCCAGCAGCCCGTGGACAGGGGCGAAAGAAGCTTTCTTT. Its protein is CASSPWTGAKEAFF.